The next 20 T cell receptor beta chains were all read from a single sample in a study of vaccination and CD4 T cells after COVID-19. Once obtained from cultured CD4+ T cells, the DNA was sequenced using the Oncomine TCR Beta short-read assay. Each CDR3 protein gets one entry after TCRdb re-called the PCR reads with MiXCR. The repertoire holds 15,000 to 20,000 distinct CDR3 sequences, with 45% to 60% as singletons. Described treatment: roughly ten-day PBMC culture with coronavirus spike peptide pools or control peptides (ViraFEST assay). Antigens of these TCRs are unknown. Sequences were derived from CD4+ T cells from blood, cultured in vitro, sampled after SARS-CoV-2 vaccination. These receptors were taken from a human donor who had recovered from COVID-19.

The V gene is TRBV29-1, the J gene TRBJ2-3; D remains unclear. Germline V gene sequence: CDR1 SQVTM, CDR2 ANQGSEA. The CDR3 totals 15 residues. Here the CDR3 reads CSARSPAANTDTQYF. CDR3 in DNA: TGCAGTGCTAGGAGTCCGGCAGCCAACACAGATACGCAGTATTTT.

The chain combines TRBV10-3 with TRBJ2-5; 11 positions agree with TRBD1. The CDR3 runs to 18 residues. The V gene's germline CDR1 is ENHRY and CDR2 SYGVKD. After removal of 0 bases from V and 6 bases from J, the junction contained 12 bases not matched to a gene. For the CDR3, the DNA is TGTGCCATCAGTGAGTCTCCCTGGGGACAGGGGGAGAGAAAGACCCAGTACTTC. This sequence encodes CAISESPWGQGERKTQYF.

The genes are TRBV5-4 and TRBJ2-5; the D is unclear. V was trimmed by 4 bases and J by 2 bases, leaving 12 bases between them. Germline V gene lookup returns CDR1 SGHNT and CDR2 YYREEE (reference sequence). The CDR3 covers 14 residues. The CDR3 DNA is TGTGCCAGCAGCCTCGAACCCCTTCAAGAGACCCAGTACTTC. Translating it yields CASSLEPLQETQYF.

The chain has TRBV6-5 and TRBJ1-3; possibly TRBD1 for D (5 bases). Looked up from germline, CDR1 is MNHEY and CDR2 is SVGAGI. CDR3 length: 14 amino acids. V dropped 2 bases and J dropped 3 bases, with 8 bases sitting between them. Here the CDR3 DNA reads TGTGCCAGCAGTTACGACAGCTTTGGAAACACCATATATTTT. The encoded protein is CASSYDSFGNTIYF.

The V gene is TRBV6-5, the J gene TRBJ2-7; 9 positions match TRBD1. CDR3 size: 16 residues. V lost 1 base, J lost 5 bases, and 9 bases stayed unmatched. Germline V gives CDR1 MNHEY, CDR2 SVGAGI. The DNA for the CDR3 is TGTGCCAGCAGTTACTTGGGGGACAGGGCAACCCACGAGCAGTACTTC. Protein sequence: CASSYLGDRATHEQYF.

The V and J genes are TRBV7-2 and TRBJ2-3; 8 bases line up with TRBD2. The germline V gene encodes CDR1 SGHTA and CDR2 FQGNSA. The J segment lost 0 bases and the V segment lost 5 bases, leaving 4 bases of the junction unmatched. The CDR3 extends over 15 amino acids. Here the CDR3 reads CASSPSGRSTDTQYF. Written as DNA, the CDR3 is TGTGCCAGCAGCCCCAGCGGGAGAAGCACAGATACGCAGTATTTT.

The V gene is TRBV11-3, the J gene TRBJ2-2; perhaps TRBD1 as D (6 bases). The germline V gene encodes CDR1 SGHNT and CDR2 YENEEA. V lost 8 bases and J 4 bases, leaving 23 bases between the germline ends. The CDR3 loop spans 17 amino acids. The CDR3 here is CASRTTGQGMSTGELFF. CDR3 nucleotide sequence: TGTGCCAGCCGAACGACAGGCCAGGGCATGAGCACCGGGGAGCTGTTTTTT.

The CDR3 spells CSALGGAVNYEQYF. The CDR3 nucleotides are TGCAGTGCTCTGGGGGGGGCCGTGAACTACGAGCAGTACTTC. V is TRBV20-1 and J is TRBJ2-7; tentative D call: TRBD2 (7 bases). Trimming took 5 bases from V and 3 from J, leaving 17 bases between them. Germline V lookup: CDR1 DFQATT, CDR2 SNEGSKA (reference sequence). There are 14 residues in the CDR3.

This clonotype has more than one count but fewer than ten. The rearrangement joins TRBV20-1 to TRBJ1-4, with TRBD1 identical over 10 bases. The CDR3 runs 13 residues. CDR1 is DFQATT, CDR2 SNEGSKA, per germline (reference sequence). The V segment lost 3 bases and the J segment 8 bases; nucleotides outside the gene matches: 3. The DNA for the CDR3 is TGCAGTGCTAGTGGACAGGGGGGAGAAAAACTGTTTTTT. This codes for CSASGQGGEKLFF.

V usage is TRBV20-1 and J usage is TRBJ2-1, with 9 bases that match TRBD2. This CDR3 comprises 15 residues. Germline CDR1 and CDR2: DFQATT and SNEGSKA (reference sequence). With 0 bases clipped from V and 4 bases from J, the junction kept 4 bases outside the gene matches. The CDR3: CSARDLAGTYNEQFF. The CDR3 region has the DNA TGCAGTGCTAGAGACCTAGCGGGAACTTACAATGAGCAGTTCTTC.

This clonotype has a handful of counts. The J gene is TRBJ2-5, the V gene TRBV20-1; 11 bases fit TRBD2. The CDR3 spans 16 residues. V lost 0 bases to trimming and J lost 0 bases; unmatched junction nucleotides: 3. Germline V gene lookup returns CDR1 DFQATT and CDR2 SNEGSKA (reference sequence). The CDR3 bases are TGCAGTGCTAGAGAAGGACTAGCGGGTAACCAAGAGACCCAGTACTTC. This translates into CSAREGLAGNQETQYF.

This chain joins TRBV19 and TRBJ2-3; 14 bases fit TRBD2. The CDR3 length is 16 residues. J lost 4 bases, V lost 5 bases, and 5 bases had no gene match. Per germline, CDR1 LNHDA and CDR2 SQIVND (reference sequence). The CDR3 coding sequence is TGTGCCAGTAGTTGGACTAGCGGGGGGAAAGCAGATACGCAGTATTTT. As protein: CASSWTSGGKADTQYF.

This clonotype occurred a few times. V usage is TRBV7-8 and J usage is TRBJ1-2; a weak D match, TRBD1 (6 bases). There are 15 residues in the CDR3. Deletions cut 1 base from V and 2 bases from J, with 11 bases between. Per the germline V gene, CDR1 is SGHVS and CDR2 is FQNEAQ. CDR3 amino acids: CASSLGGGSNYGYTF. Written as DNA, the CDR3 is TGTGCCAGCAGCTTAGGAGGGGGGTCCAACTATGGCTACACCTTC.

This clonotype came up a few times. This chain connects TRBV6-1 to TRBJ2-2; maybe TRBD2 (5 bases). Per the germline V gene, CDR1 is MNHNS and CDR2 is SASEGT. This CDR3 is built from 14 residues. Trimming stripped 6 bases from V and 1 base from J, with 9 bases between. CDR3 in amino acids: CASSPDWNTGELFF. The CDR3, as DNA: TGTGCCAGCAGCCCGGACTGGAACACCGGGGAGCTGTTTTTT.

This clonotype was counted a few times. The chain links TRBV6-1 to TRBJ1-3; D is possibly TRBD1 (5 bases). Germline V gene sequence: CDR1 MNHNS, CDR2 SASEGT. The CDR3 covers 14 residues. V was cut by 4 bases and J by 4 bases, with 11 bases left in between. The CDR3 nucleotides are TGTGCCAGCAGTGCAGGGTTCCGAGGAAACACCATATATTTT. Its protein is CASSAGFRGNTIYF.

This clonotype was picked up a small number of times. J is TRBJ2-1 and V is TRBV20-1; the match to TRBD2 covers 12 bases. The CDR3 is 15 amino acids. The V gene end was trimmed by 4 bases and the J gene end by 3 bases; junction bases not matched to a gene: 4. Germline CDR1 and CDR2: DFQATT and SNEGSKA (reference sequence). The CDR3 nucleotides are TGCAGTGCTAAAACGACTAGCGGGGGCTACAATGAGCAGTTCTTC. Encoded protein: CSAKTTSGGYNEQFF.

The CDR3, as DNA: TGTGCCAGCAGCTCTAATGAAAAACTGTTTTTT. Translating it yields CASSSNEKLFF. The chain links TRBV11-3 to TRBJ1-4; D remains ambiguous. Trimming left V 4 bases short and J 3 bases short, with 0 bases between. CDR1 and CDR2 from the germline V gene are SGHNT and YENEEA. The CDR3 spans 11 residues.

The chain is built from TRBV20-1 and TRBJ2-5, with D perhaps being TRBD1 or TRBD2 (5 bases each). The CDR3 covers 12 residues. V was trimmed by 6 bases and J by 2 bases, leaving 10 bases between them. Germline CDR1 and CDR2: DFQATT and SNEGSKA (reference sequence). This CDR3 is CSAGRIQETQYF. The CDR3 nucleotides are TGCAGTGCGGGACGGATACAAGAGACCCAGTACTTC.

This clonotype was seen a handful of times. This rearrangement joins TRBV6-5 to TRBJ1-1, with 10 bases lining up with TRBD1. The length of the CDR3 is 16 residues. V shed 5 bases, J shed 0 bases, and the junction held 6 bases outside the gene matches. In germline, CDR1 is MNHEY, CDR2 SVGAGI. The CDR3 bases are TGTGCCAGCAGTCACCCGACAGGGGGCTTGAACACTGAAGCTTTCTTT. This codes for CASSHPTGGLNTEAFF.

This chain joins TRBV19 and TRBJ1-1, with D perhaps TRBD1 (6 bases). In germline, CDR1 is LNHDA, CDR2 SQIVND (reference sequence). Trimming left V 7 bases short and J 4 bases short, with 16 bases between. The CDR3 loop spans 14 amino acids. The CDR3 spells CASNHRGLGTEAFF. CDR3 bases: TGTGCCAGTAATCATCGGGGGCTCGGCACTGAAGCTTTCTTT. The entire variable domain, with the rest obtained from reference TRBV19 and TRBJ1-1, is as follows: DGGITQSPKYLFRKEGQNVTLSCEQNLNHDAMYWYRQDPGQGLRLIYYSQIVNDFQKGDIAEGYSVSREKKESFPLTVTSAQKNPTAFYLCASNHRGLGTEAFFGQGTRLTVV.